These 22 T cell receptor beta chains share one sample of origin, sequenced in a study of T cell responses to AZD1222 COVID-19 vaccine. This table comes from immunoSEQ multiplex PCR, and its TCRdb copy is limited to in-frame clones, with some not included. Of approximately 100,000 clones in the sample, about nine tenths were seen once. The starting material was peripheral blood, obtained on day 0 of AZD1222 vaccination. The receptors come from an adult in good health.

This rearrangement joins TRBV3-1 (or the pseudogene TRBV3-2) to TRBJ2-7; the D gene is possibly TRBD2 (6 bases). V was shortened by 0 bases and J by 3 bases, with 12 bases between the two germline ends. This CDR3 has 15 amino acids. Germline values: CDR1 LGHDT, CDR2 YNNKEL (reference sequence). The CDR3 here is CASSQDRTGVYEQYF. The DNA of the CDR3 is TGTGCCAGCAGCCAAGATAGGACGGGGGTCTACGAGCAGTACTTC.

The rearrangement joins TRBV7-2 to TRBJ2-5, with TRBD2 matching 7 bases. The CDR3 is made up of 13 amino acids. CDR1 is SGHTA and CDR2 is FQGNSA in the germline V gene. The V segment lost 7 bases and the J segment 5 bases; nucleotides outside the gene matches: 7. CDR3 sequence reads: CASTDSGLETQYF. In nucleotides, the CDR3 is TGTGCCAGCACAGATAGCGGGTTGGAGACCCAGTACTTC.

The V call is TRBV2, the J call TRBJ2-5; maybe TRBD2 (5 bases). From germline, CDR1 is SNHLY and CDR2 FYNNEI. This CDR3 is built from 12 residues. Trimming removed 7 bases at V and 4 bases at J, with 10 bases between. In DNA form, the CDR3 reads TGTGCCAGCAACGAGGGCGGAGAGACCCAGTACTTC. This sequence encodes CASNEGGETQYF.

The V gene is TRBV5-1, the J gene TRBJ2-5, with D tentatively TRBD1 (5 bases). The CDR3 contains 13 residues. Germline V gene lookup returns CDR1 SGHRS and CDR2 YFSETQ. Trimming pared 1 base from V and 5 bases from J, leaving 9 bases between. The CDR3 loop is CASSLPGLETQYF. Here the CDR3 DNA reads TGCGCCAGCAGCTTGCCAGGGCTCGAGACCCAGTACTTC.

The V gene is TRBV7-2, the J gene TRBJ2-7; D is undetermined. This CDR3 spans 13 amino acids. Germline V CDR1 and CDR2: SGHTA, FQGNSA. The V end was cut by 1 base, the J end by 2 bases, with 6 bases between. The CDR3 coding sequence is TGTGCCAGCAGCTTAGGACGAACCTACGAGCAGTACTTC. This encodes CASSLGRTYEQYF.

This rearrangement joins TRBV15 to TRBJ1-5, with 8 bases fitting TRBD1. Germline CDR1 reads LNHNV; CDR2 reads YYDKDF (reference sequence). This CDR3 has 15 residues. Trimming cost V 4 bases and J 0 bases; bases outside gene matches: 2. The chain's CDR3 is CATSMTGVSNQPQHF. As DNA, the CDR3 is TGTGCCACCAGCATGACAGGGGTTAGCAATCAGCCCCAGCATTTT.

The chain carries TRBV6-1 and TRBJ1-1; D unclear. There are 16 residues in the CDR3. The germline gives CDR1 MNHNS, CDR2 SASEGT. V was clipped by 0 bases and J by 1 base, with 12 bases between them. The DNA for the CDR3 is TGTGCCAGCAGTGAAGCACTCGGGAGAGGGAACACTGAAGCTTTCTTT. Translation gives CASSEALGRGNTEAFF.

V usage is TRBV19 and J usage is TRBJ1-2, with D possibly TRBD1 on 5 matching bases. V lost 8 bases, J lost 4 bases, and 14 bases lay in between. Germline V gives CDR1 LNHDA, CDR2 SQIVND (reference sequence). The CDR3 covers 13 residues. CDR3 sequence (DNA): TGTGCCAGTCGGCCGGGGGGTGGCTATGGCTACACCTTC. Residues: CASRPGGGYGYTF.

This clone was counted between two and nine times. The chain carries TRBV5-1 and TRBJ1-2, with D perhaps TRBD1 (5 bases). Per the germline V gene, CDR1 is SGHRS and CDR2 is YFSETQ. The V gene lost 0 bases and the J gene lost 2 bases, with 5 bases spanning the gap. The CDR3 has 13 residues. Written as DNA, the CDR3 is TGCGCCAGCAGCTTGGAGGGGAACTATGGCTACACCTTC. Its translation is CASSLEGNYGYTF.

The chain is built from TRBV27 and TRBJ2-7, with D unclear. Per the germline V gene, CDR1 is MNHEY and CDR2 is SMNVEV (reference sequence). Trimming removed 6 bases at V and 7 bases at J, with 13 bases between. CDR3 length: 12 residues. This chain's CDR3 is CASRTLDGEQYF. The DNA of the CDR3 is TGTGCCAGCAGGACGCTTGACGGGGAGCAGTACTTC.

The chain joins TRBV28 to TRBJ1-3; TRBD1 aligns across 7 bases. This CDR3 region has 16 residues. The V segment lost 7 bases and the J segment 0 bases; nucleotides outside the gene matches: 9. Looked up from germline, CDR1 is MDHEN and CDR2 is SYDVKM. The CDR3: CASNSLGQASGNTIYF. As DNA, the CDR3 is TGTGCCAGCAACTCACTCGGACAGGCCTCTGGAAACACCATATATTTT.

This CDR3 is CASSEWTSGKETQYF. The CDR3 region has the DNA TGCGCCAGCAGTGAATGGACTAGCGGGAAAGAGACCCAGTACTTC. The V call is TRBV10-1, the J call TRBJ2-5; 12 positions match TRBD2. Trimming at V came to 3 bases and at J to 3 bases, leaving 2 bases not matched to a gene. Germline V CDR1 and CDR2: WNHNN, SYGVQD (reference sequence). This CDR3 contains 15 residues.

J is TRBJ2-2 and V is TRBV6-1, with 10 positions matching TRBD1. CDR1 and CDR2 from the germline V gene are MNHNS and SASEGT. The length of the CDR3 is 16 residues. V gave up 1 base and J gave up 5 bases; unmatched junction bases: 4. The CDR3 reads CASSEVVGQGTGELFF. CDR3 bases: TGTGCCAGCAGTGAAGTCGTGGGACAGGGGACCGGGGAGCTGTTTTTT.

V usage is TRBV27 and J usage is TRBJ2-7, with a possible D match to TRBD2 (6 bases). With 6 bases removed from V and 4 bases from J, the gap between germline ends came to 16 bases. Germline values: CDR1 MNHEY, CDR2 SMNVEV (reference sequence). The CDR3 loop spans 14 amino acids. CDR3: CASRLGGDRYEQYF. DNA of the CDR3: TGTGCCAGCAGGCTCGGAGGGGATAGGTACGAGCAGTACTTC.

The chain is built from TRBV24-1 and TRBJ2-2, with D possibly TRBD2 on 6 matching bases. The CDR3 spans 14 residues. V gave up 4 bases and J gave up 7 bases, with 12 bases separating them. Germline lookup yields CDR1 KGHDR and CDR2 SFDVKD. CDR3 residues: CATSESREVGELFF. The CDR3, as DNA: TGTGCCACCAGTGAGAGCAGGGAGGTCGGGGAGCTGTTTTTT.

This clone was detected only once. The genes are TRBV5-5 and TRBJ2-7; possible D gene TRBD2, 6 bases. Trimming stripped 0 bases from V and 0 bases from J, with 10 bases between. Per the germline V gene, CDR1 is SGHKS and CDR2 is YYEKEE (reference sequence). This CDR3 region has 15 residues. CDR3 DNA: TGTGCCAGCAGCTTGGGGCTGGGACTCTCCTACGAGCAGTACTTC. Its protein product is CASSLGLGLSYEQYF.

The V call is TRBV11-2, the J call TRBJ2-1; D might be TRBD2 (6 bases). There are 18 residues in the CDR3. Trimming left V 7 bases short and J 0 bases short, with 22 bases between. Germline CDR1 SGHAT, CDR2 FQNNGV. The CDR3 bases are TGTGCCAGCAACGTGGGTGGTTCCGGGAGACGCTCCTACAATGAGCAGTTCTTC. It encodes CASNVGGSGRRSYNEQFF.

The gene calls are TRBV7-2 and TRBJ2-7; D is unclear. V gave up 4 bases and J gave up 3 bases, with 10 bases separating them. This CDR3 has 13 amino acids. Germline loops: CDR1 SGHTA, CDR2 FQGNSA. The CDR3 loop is CASSSPLIYEQYF. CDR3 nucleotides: TGTGCCAGCAGCTCCCCCCTTATCTACGAGCAGTACTTC.

CDR3 bases: TGTGCCAGCAGTTCCGAGGGGGGGCTGGGTGAAAAACTGTTTTTT. Protein product: CASSSEGGLGEKLFF. This rearrangement joins TRBV28 to TRBJ1-4, with a tentative D call TRBD1 (6 bases). The CDR3 loop spans 15 amino acids. Germline-derived CDR1 and CDR2 are MDHEN and SYDVKM. Deletions cut 4 bases from V and 7 bases from J, with 16 bases between. Complete variable domain (other parts from reference TRBV28 and TRBJ1-4): DVKVTQSSRYLVKRTGEKVFLECVQDMDHENMFWYRQDPGLGLRLIYFSYDVKMKEKGDIPEGYSVSREKKERFSLILESASTNQTSMYLCASSSEGGLGEKLFFGSGTQLSVL.

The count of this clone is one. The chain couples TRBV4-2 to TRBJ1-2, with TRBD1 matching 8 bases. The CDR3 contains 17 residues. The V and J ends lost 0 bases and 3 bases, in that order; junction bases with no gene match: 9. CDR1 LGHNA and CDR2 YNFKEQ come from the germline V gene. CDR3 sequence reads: CASSQDRRDRNHYGYTF. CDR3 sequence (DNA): TGTGCCAGCAGCCAAGATCGGCGGGACAGGAATCACTATGGCTACACCTTC.

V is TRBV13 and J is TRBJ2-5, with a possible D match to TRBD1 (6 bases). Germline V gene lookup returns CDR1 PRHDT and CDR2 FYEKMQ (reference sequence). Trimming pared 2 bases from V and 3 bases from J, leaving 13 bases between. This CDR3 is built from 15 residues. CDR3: CASSLRPGVEETQYF. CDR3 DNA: TGTGCCAGCAGCTTACGCCCAGGGGTGGAAGAGACCCAGTACTTC.

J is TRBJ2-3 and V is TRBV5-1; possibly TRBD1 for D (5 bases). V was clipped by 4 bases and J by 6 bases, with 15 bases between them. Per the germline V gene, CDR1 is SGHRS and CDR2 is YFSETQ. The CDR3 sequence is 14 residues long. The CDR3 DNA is TGCGCCAGCAGCCCGGGCCAGGGTTTGGATACGCAGTATTTT. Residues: CASSPGQGLDTQYF.